The 22 T cell receptor beta chains listed next were all sequenced from one sample in a study of tumour-infiltrating T cells in Burkitt lymphoma. TCRdb's copy holds only in-frame clones and misses some; the assay was immunoSEQ multiplex PCR. The table records 7,500 to 8,500 clones, around 70% of them present only once. The specimen sequenced was tumor tissue. Every receptor here comes from a human donor with diffuse large B-cell lymphoma.

The chain uses TRBV6-6 and TRBJ1-4; perhaps TRBD1 as D (5 bases). This CDR3 is 14 amino acids long. The germline CDR1 and CDR2 sequences are MNHNY and SVGAGI (reference sequence). V was clipped by 4 bases and J by 5 bases, with 11 bases between them. This chain's CDR3 is CASSSGVRNEKLFF. CDR3 sequence (DNA): TGTGCCAGCAGTTCGGGGGTGCGGAATGAAAAACTGTTTTTT.

V is TRBV2 and J is TRBJ1-6; D is possibly TRBD1 (5 bases). V was pared by 8 bases and J by 2 bases, with 7 bases between. CDR3 length: 13 residues. Germline CDR1 reads SNHLY; CDR2 reads FYNNEI. Written as DNA, the CDR3 is TGTGCCAGCGAGGGGCCCTATAATTCACCCCTCCACTTT. Protein sequence: CASEGPYNSPLHF. The variable domain in full, completed from reference TRBV2 and TRBJ1-6, reads EPEVTQTPSHQVTQMGQEVILRCVPISNHLYFYWYRQILGQKVEFLVSFYNNEISEKSEIFDDQFSVERPDGSNFTLKIRSTKLEDSAMYFCASEGPYNSPLHFGNGTRLTVT.

The chain couples TRBV6-5 to TRBJ2-7; D remains ambiguous. V was shortened by 7 bases and J by 2 bases, with 18 bases between the two germline ends. In germline, CDR1 is MNHEY, CDR2 SVGAGI. This CDR3 region has 15 residues. The CDR3, as DNA: TGTGCCAGCACCCCAAAAGCCGCCGTACCCTACGAGCAGTACTTC. It yields the protein CASTPKAAVPYEQYF.

V and J are TRBV5-5 and TRBJ1-6; D is perhaps TRBD1 (6 bases). The CDR3 has 15 residues. Trimming cost V 0 bases and J 5 bases, with 9 bases left between them. Germline V CDR1 and CDR2: SGHKS, YYEKEE (reference sequence). The CDR3 region has the DNA TGTGCCAGCAGCTTGGTCAGGGGTAATAATTCACCCCTCCACTTT. This translates into CASSLVRGNNSPLHF. The complete variable domain, with remaining parts taken from reference TRBV5-5 and TRBJ1-6, reads DAGVTQSPTHLIKTRGQQVTLRCSPISGHKSVSWYQQVLGQGPQFIFQYYEKEERGRGNFPDRFSARQFPNYSSELNVNALLLGDSALYLCASSLVRGNNSPLHFGNGTRLTVT.

V and J are TRBV19 and TRBJ1-1; TRBD1 might be the D (5 bases). The CDR3 runs to 14 residues. Germline-derived CDR1 and CDR2 are LNHDA and SQIVND (reference sequence). Trimming stripped 7 bases from V and 1 base from J, with 13 bases between. The chain's CDR3 is CASKPDRKNTEAFF. CDR3 coding DNA: TGTGCCAGTAAACCAGACAGAAAGAACACTGAAGCTTTCTTT.

The count of this clone is one. The rearrangement uses TRBV7-2 and TRBJ1-6, with a weak D call TRBD1 (5 bases). This CDR3 spans 13 amino acids. With 1 base removed from V and 10 bases from J, the gap between germline ends came to 8 bases. Germline lookup yields CDR1 SGHTA and CDR2 FQGNSA. In DNA, the CDR3 is TGTGCCAGCAGCTTAGAGGGGAGGTCACCCCTCCACTTT. Its protein is CASSLEGRSPLHF.

This chain uses TRBV14 with TRBJ2-7, with a possible D match to TRBD1 (6 bases). Germline values: CDR1 SGHDN, CDR2 FVKESK. The CDR3 runs 14 residues. V dropped 0 bases and J dropped 10 bases, with 16 bases sitting between them. The DNA of the CDR3 is TGTGCCAGCAGCCAAGATAGTTACAGGGCCCTTCAGTACTTC. It codes for CASSQDSYRALQYF.

The chain links TRBV5-1 to TRBJ2-1, with 13 bases identical to TRBD2. The CDR3 has 16 amino acids. Germline V gives CDR1 SGHRS, CDR2 YFSETQ. Trimming cost V 2 bases and J 6 bases; bases outside gene matches: 5. Written as DNA, the CDR3 is TGCGCCAGCAGCTTACTAAGACTAGCGGGGGGCAATGAGCAGTTCTTC. This codes for CASSLLRLAGGNEQFF.

This chain joins TRBV9 and TRBJ1-5; possible D gene TRBD1, 5 bases. CDR1 is SGDLS, CDR2 YYNGEE, per germline. V lost 2 bases, J lost 2 bases, and 11 bases lay in between. This CDR3 is built from 15 residues. The CDR3 loop reads CASSVGWGRNQPQHF. The DNA of the CDR3 is TGTGCCAGCAGCGTTGGGTGGGGCCGCAATCAGCCCCAGCATTTT.

This sequence joins TRBV6-5 and TRBJ2-7, with D tentatively TRBD1 (5 bases). The CDR3 contains 15 residues. V was shortened by 0 bases and J by 2 bases, with 11 bases between the two germline ends. Per the germline V gene, CDR1 is MNHEY and CDR2 is SVGAGI. CDR3: CASSYSPQATYEQYF. The CDR3 DNA reads TGTGCCAGCAGTTACTCGCCACAGGCTACCTACGAGCAGTACTTC.

This clone was picked up a small number of times. The chain couples TRBV6-5 to TRBJ1-2; TRBD1 matches at 7 bases. Germline values: CDR1 MNHEY, CDR2 SVGAGI. The CDR3 sequence is 14 residues long. Trimming removed 2 bases from V and 5 bases from J; junction bases left unmatched: 5. The CDR3 here is CASSYRTGTYGYTF. In DNA form, the CDR3 reads TGTGCCAGCAGTTACCGGACAGGCACTTATGGCTACACCTTC.

Only one count was recorded for this clone. The rearrangement links TRBV7-9 to TRBJ2-7; D call uncertain. The CDR3 has 11 residues. Germline assignment: CDR1 SEHNR and CDR2 FQNEAQ (reference sequence). Trimming pared 5 bases from V and 7 bases from J, leaving 9 bases between. This CDR3 is CASSPQWEQYF. For the CDR3, the DNA is TGTGCCAGCAGCCCTCAGTGGGAGCAGTACTTC.

The V call is TRBV5-6, the J call TRBJ1-4, with D perhaps matching TRBD1 (5 bases). This CDR3 comprises 15 residues. V lost 1 base, J lost 4 bases, and 11 bases lay in between. Germline V gene sequence: CDR1 SGHDT, CDR2 YYEEEE. DNA for the CDR3: TGTGCCAGCAGCTTGTACGGGGCGGTTAATGAAAAACTGTTTTTT. Its protein is CASSLYGAVNEKLFF.

This chain joins TRBV6-6 and TRBJ1-2, with D tentatively TRBD1 (5 bases). CDR1 is MNHNY and CDR2 is SVGAGI in the germline V gene (reference sequence). V was cut by 6 bases and J by 6 bases, with 17 bases left in between. The CDR3 contains 14 residues. The CDR3 DNA sequence: TGTGCCAGCAGCCCCCGGGGGGTGCAGAATGGCTACACCTTC. Residues: CASSPRGVQNGYTF.

The CDR3, as DNA: TGCAGCGTTGAGGAAGGTTGGCTCAATGAGCAGTTCTTC. This codes for CSVEEGWLNEQFF. The chain carries TRBV29-1 and TRBJ2-1, with D hard to call. The germline gives CDR1 SQVTM, CDR2 ANQGSEA. The CDR3 sequence is 13 residues long. Trimming took off 3 bases at V and 6 bases at J, with 12 bases between the two ends.

The gene calls are TRBV5-4 and TRBJ2-7; 12 positions agree with TRBD1. The germline V gene has CDR1 SGHNT and CDR2 YYREEE (reference sequence). This CDR3 comprises 15 residues. Germline trimming cut 7 bases from V and 7 bases from J; bases unmatched to any gene: 12. CDR3 residues: CASFSVGQGAREQYF. The CDR3 DNA reads TGTGCCAGCTTCTCCGTGGGACAGGGGGCGAGGGAGCAGTACTTC.

This clone is medium-sized by share. The same CDR3 is also encoded by other DNA sequences in this sample. The chain carries TRBV12-5 and TRBJ2-7, with TRBD1 matching 7 bases. Germline assignment: CDR1 LGHNT and CDR2 FRNRAP. The CDR3 contains 13 residues. V shed 4 bases and J 1 base; nucleotides not matched to a gene: 1. CDR3 protein: CASGWDSSYEQYF. The CDR3 DNA follows: TGTGCTAGTGGTTGGGACAGTTCCTACGAGCAGTACTTC.

This clone was seen more than once but under ten times. The chain joins TRBV19 to TRBJ1-2; D gene unclear. CDR1 is LNHDA, CDR2 SQIVND, per germline (reference sequence). CDR3 length: 11 residues. The germline V and J ends were trimmed by 4 bases and 3 bases, with 3 bases remaining between them. CDR3 loop: CASSNYYGYTF. Written as DNA, the CDR3 is TGTGCCAGTAGTAACTACTATGGCTACACCTTC. Full variable domain (missing parts from reference TRBV19 and TRBJ1-2): DGGITQSPKYLFRKEGQNVTLSCEQNLNHDAMYWYRQDPGQGLRLIYYSQIVNDFQKGDIAEGYSVSREKKESFPLTVTSAQKNPTAFYLCASSNYYGYTFGSGTRLTVV.

As concerns this clone: The sample has other DNA sequences that encode this CDR3 too. The V and J genes are TRBV5-1 and TRBJ1-1; D possibly corresponds to TRBD1 (5 bases). This CDR3 has 14 amino acids. The germline V gene has CDR1 SGHRS and CDR2 YFSETQ. V was cut by 0 bases and J by 4 bases, with 10 bases left in between. For the CDR3, the DNA is TGCGCCAGCAGCTTGGAAGGGGTGGTCACTGAAGCTTTCTTT. This codes for CASSLEGVVTEAFF.

The chain combines TRBV18 with TRBJ2-1; D is perhaps TRBD2 (7 bases). V was shortened by 0 bases and J by 6 bases, with 12 bases between the two germline ends. This CDR3 has 15 residues. Looked up from germline, CDR1 is KGHSH and CDR2 is LQKENI. CDR3 coding DNA: TGTGCCAGCTCACCACCAGGGGGGGCTTTCAATGAGCAGTTCTTC. Its translation is CASSPPGGAFNEQFF.

J is TRBJ2-3 and V is TRBV6-5; 8 bases map to TRBD2. Germline CDR1 and CDR2: MNHEY and SVGAGI. V was clipped by 8 bases and J by 8 bases; unmatched bases: 9. CDR3 length equals 13 residues. The CDR3 coding sequence is TGTGCCAGCCGGGGGGGACTCTACGGTACGCAGTATTTT. Residues: CASRGGLYGTQYF.

This chain joins TRBV9 and TRBJ2-5; 13 nucleotides agree with TRBD2. In germline, CDR1 is SGDLS, CDR2 YYNGEE. The V gene end was trimmed by 0 bases and the J gene end by 4 bases; junction bases not matched to a gene: 0. The CDR3 consists of 15 residues. CDR3 DNA sequence: TGTGCCAGCAGCGTAGGGACTAGCGGGGGAGAGACCCAGTACTTC. The encoded protein is CASSVGTSGGETQYF.